The next 24 T cell receptor beta chains were all read from a single sample in a study of blood T cell repertoires in COVID-19. Produced via immunoSEQ multiplex PCR; TCRdb's table is partial and in-frame only. The data show about 310,000 clones, with around 90% seen just once and 4% to 6% held by the top ten. The sequencing input was PBMCs or T cells enriched from blood (not recorded which). These TCRs come from a man between 60 and 75 years old who had recovered from COVID-19.

The chain links TRBV30 to TRBJ1-5, with D unclear. There are 13 residues in the CDR3. V was shortened by 1 base and J by 5 bases, with 9 bases between the two germline ends. The germline V gene encodes CDR1 GTSNPN and CDR2 SVGIG (reference sequence). The CDR3 bases are TGTGCCTGGAGTGCTATCTCCGATCAGCCCCAGCATTTT. Its translation is CAWSAISDQPQHF.

This rearrangement joins TRBV7-2 to TRBJ2-3, with D perhaps matching TRBD2 (5 bases). Per germline, CDR1 SGHTA and CDR2 FQGNSA. V was shortened by 4 bases and J by 6 bases, with 17 bases between the two germline ends. CDR3 size: 15 residues. The CDR3 is CASSSYPAWEDTQYF. The DNA for the CDR3 is TGTGCCAGCAGCTCCTATCCCGCCTGGGAGGATACGCAGTATTTT.

The chain employs TRBV19 and TRBJ2-3; 7 bases line up with TRBD2. V shed 6 bases, J shed 6 bases, and the junction held 6 bases outside the gene matches. This CDR3 spans 13 amino acids. Per germline, CDR1 LNHDA and CDR2 SQIVND (reference sequence). The CDR3 DNA sequence: TGTGCCAGTAGCGGGAGGTCCCCCGATACGCAGTATTTT. It translates to CASSGRSPDTQYF.

This clone was detected only once. This chain links TRBV6-5 with TRBJ2-7, with 10 bases that match TRBD1. The germline CDR1 and CDR2 sequences are MNHEY and SVGAGI. Trimming removed 7 bases from V and 5 bases from J; junction bases left unmatched: 8. This CDR3 comprises 14 residues. CDR3 nucleotide sequence: TGTGCCAGCAAGGCGACAGGGGGCAGGGACGAGCAGTACTTC. Amino acid sequence: CASKATGGRDEQYF.

The CDR3 loop is CASSPDRVANEKLFF. CDR3 DNA sequence: TGTGCCAGCAGTCCGGACAGGGTAGCTAATGAAAAACTGTTTTTT. The V and J genes are TRBV27 and TRBJ1-4; 8 positions match TRBD1. Germline V gives CDR1 MNHEY, CDR2 SMNVEV (reference sequence). The V segment lost 5 bases and the J segment 3 bases; nucleotides outside the gene matches: 5. The CDR3 totals 15 residues.

V gene TRBV7-3 combines with J gene TRBJ2-3; D might be TRBD1 (6 bases). V dropped 5 bases and J dropped 3 bases, with 18 bases sitting between them. This CDR3 spans 16 amino acids. Germline V gives CDR1 SGHTA, CDR2 FQGTGA. Here the CDR3 DNA reads TGTGCCAGCAGCCCGACCAGGCCAGGGGATACAGATACGCAGTATTTT. Its protein product is CASSPTRPGDTDTQYF.

This chain links TRBV7-2 with TRBJ2-5, with 9 bases that match TRBD1. There are 16 residues in the CDR3. The V and J ends lost 6 bases and 0 bases, in that order; junction bases with no gene match: 8. The germline CDR1 and CDR2 sequences are SGHTA and FQGNSA. The CDR3 protein is CASRTGQGINQETQYF. For the CDR3, the DNA is TGTGCCAGCAGAACGGGACAGGGAATAAACCAAGAGACCCAGTACTTC.

This chain links TRBV14 with TRBJ2-3; TRBD2 agrees at 9 bases. V dropped 0 bases and J dropped 11; count of bases not matched to a gene: 3. Germline V CDR1 and CDR2: SGHDN, FVKESK. The CDR3 runs to 13 residues. The CDR3 sequence is CASSQDRAGGQYF. As DNA, the CDR3 is TGTGCCAGCAGCCAAGACCGAGCGGGAGGGCAGTATTTT.

CDR3 loop: CASSQDTREQFF. For the CDR3, the DNA is TGTGCCAGCAGCCAAGATACCAGGGAGCAGTTCTTC. The chain joins TRBV3-1 (or the pseudogene TRBV3-2) to TRBJ2-1; the D is unclear. Germline lookup yields CDR1 LGHDT and CDR2 YNNKEL (reference sequence). Deletions cut 0 bases from V and 10 bases from J, with 7 bases between. The CDR3 loop spans 12 amino acids.

V and J are TRBV4-2 and TRBJ2-7; D uncertain. Germline V lookup: CDR1 LGHNA, CDR2 YNFKEQ. With 0 bases removed from V and 5 bases from J, the gap between germline ends came to 11 bases. This CDR3 comprises 14 residues. CDR3 region: CASSQDPRPDEQYF. CDR3 coding DNA: TGTGCCAGCAGCCAAGATCCCAGGCCGGACGAGCAGTACTTC.

The rearrangement uses TRBV28 and TRBJ2-7; D is undetermined. CDR1 is MDHEN, CDR2 SYDVKM, per germline. This CDR3 is 11 amino acids long. The germline V and J ends were trimmed by 3 bases and 7 bases, with 7 bases remaining between them. Written as DNA, the CDR3 is TGTGCCAGCAGTTTGTCGAGGGAGCAGTACTTC. It is translated as CASSLSREQYF.

The chain uses TRBV9 and TRBJ1-5, with TRBD1 matching over 11 bases. The V segment lost 0 bases and the J segment 1 base; nucleotides outside the gene matches: 3. The germline V gene has CDR1 SGDLS and CDR2 YYNGEE. This CDR3 is 17 amino acids long. The DNA of the CDR3 is TGTGCCAGCAGCGTAGGGACAGGGGGCGTAAGCAATCAGCCCCAGCATTTT. It encodes CASSVGTGGVSNQPQHF.

The chain recombines TRBV30 with TRBJ1-5; TRBD1 aligns across 8 bases. In germline, CDR1 is GTSNPN, CDR2 SVGIG (reference sequence). J lost 6 bases, V lost 0 bases, and 13 bases had no gene match. This CDR3 has 17 residues. CDR3 amino acids: CAWSVRTGTDHRQPQHF. In nucleotides, the CDR3 is TGTGCCTGGAGTGTACGGACAGGGACCGATCACCGTCAGCCCCAGCATTTT.

J is TRBJ2-7 and V is TRBV7-9, with a possible D match to TRBD2 (7 bases). Germline CDR1 is SEHNR and CDR2 is FQNEAQ (reference sequence). The CDR3 runs 17 residues. V gave up 5 bases and J gave up 1 base, with 21 bases separating them. Here the CDR3 DNA reads TGTGCCAGCAGCCCTTTGGGGGGGGCAGATATTTCCTACGAGCAGTACTTC. This gives the protein CASSPLGGADISYEQYF. Full variable domain (remainder filled in from reference TRBV7-9 and TRBJ2-7): DTGVSQNPRHKITKRGQNVTFRCDPISEHNRLYWYRQTLGQGPEFLTYFQNEAQLEKSRLLSDRFSAERPKGSFSTLEIQRTEQGDSAMYLCASSPLGGADISYEQYFGPGTRLTVT.

The chain carries TRBV3-1 (or the pseudogene TRBV3-2) and TRBJ2-7, with 7 bases lining up with TRBD1. This CDR3 has 14 residues. The V gene's germline CDR1 is LGHDT and CDR2 YNNKEL (reference sequence). Losses at the gene ends were 5 bases for V and 0 bases for J; bases not matched to a gene: 4. CDR3 coding DNA: TGTGCCAGCAGCGCGCGACAGGGCTCCTACGAGCAGTACTTC. Amino acid sequence: CASSARQGSYEQYF.

The chain combines TRBV19 with TRBJ2-5; 9 bases fit TRBD2. The CDR3 has 14 residues. The trim removed 6 bases at V and 5 bases at J, leaving 7 bases unmatched. Germline CDR1 is LNHDA and CDR2 is SQIVND (reference sequence). The CDR3 spells CASRTSGGGETQYF. Here the CDR3 DNA reads TGTGCCAGTAGGACTAGCGGAGGGGGGGAGACCCAGTACTTC.

The chain is built from TRBV24-1 and TRBJ2-1; TRBD2 matches at 12 bases. The CDR3 extends over 18 amino acids. The trim removed 5 bases at V and 2 bases at J, leaving 9 bases unmatched. The germline gives CDR1 KGHDR, CDR2 SFDVKD. The CDR3 protein is CATSGLSSGRAPYNEQFF. The DNA of the CDR3 is TGTGCCACCAGTGGGCTGTCTAGCGGGAGGGCACCCTACAATGAGCAGTTCTTC.

This chain links TRBV5-1 with TRBJ1-1; possibly TRBD1 for D (6 bases). CDR3 length equals 13 residues. The germline V and J ends were trimmed by 3 bases and 5 bases, with 11 bases remaining between them. Germline-derived CDR1 and CDR2 are SGHRS and YFSETQ. CDR3 DNA sequence: TGCGCCAGCAGCTCCCCAGGGGTAACTGAAGCTTTCTTT. Its translation: CASSSPGVTEAFF.

As regards this clone: This CDR3 is also generated by other DNA sequences in the sample. This chain links TRBV28 with TRBJ1-2; D is unresolved. The CDR3 is 12 residues long. V was pared by 4 bases and J by 5 bases, with 8 bases between. Germline CDR1 reads MDHEN; CDR2 reads SYDVKM. CDR3 nucleotides: TGTGCCAGCAGTTCCCCGGGGTATGGCTACACCTTC. Protein product: CASSSPGYGYTF.

This clone was recorded a few times. The rearrangement links TRBV28 to TRBJ1-2; TRBD1 might be the D (6 bases). The CDR3 loop spans 13 amino acids. Germline lookup yields CDR1 MDHEN and CDR2 SYDVKM. The V gene lost 8 bases and the J gene lost 6 bases, with 16 bases spanning the gap. This chain's CDR3 is CASGTQVGHGYTF. DNA for the CDR3: TGTGCCAGCGGGACACAAGTCGGCCATGGCTACACCTTC.

This clone was seen once. For the CDR3, the DNA is TGCGCCAGCAGTCAACATCGCAGGGTCGTTAACTCACCCCTCCACTTT. It is translated as CASSQHRRVVNSPLHF. The chain has TRBV23-1 and TRBJ1-6; D is perhaps TRBD1 (5 bases). TRBV23-1 has ORF status, its function being uncertain. Trimming took off 2 bases at V and 10 bases at J, with 18 bases between the two ends. This CDR3 is 16 amino acids long.

This chain connects TRBV7-2 to TRBJ1-6, with D possibly being TRBD1 (6 bases). The CDR3 covers 18 residues. Trimming pared 7 bases from V and 6 bases from J, leaving 25 bases between. Per the germline V gene, CDR1 is SGHTA and CDR2 is FQGNSA. The CDR3 bases are TGTGCCAGCACCCCTGGTCCCCAGGGGAACGGGCGTAATTCACCCCTCCACTTT. Translated, it gives CASTPGPQGNGRNSPLHF.

The chain recombines TRBV3-1 (or the pseudogene TRBV3-2) with TRBJ2-7; TRBD2 matches 16 bases. This CDR3 contains 15 residues. The V and J ends lost 4 bases and 7 bases, in that order; junction bases with no gene match: 4. Germline loops: CDR1 LGHDT, CDR2 YNNKEL (reference sequence). CDR3 region: CASSLGLAGGPEQYF. The CDR3 coding sequence is TGTGCCAGCAGCCTGGGACTAGCGGGAGGGCCTGAGCAGTACTTC.

V usage is TRBV6-2 or TRBV6-3 and J usage is TRBJ2-1, with D perhaps TRBD2 (6 bases). Germline V CDR1 and CDR2: MNHEY, SVGEGT. CDR3 size: 16 residues. Deletions cut 2 bases from V and 1 base from J, with 12 bases between. DNA for the CDR3: TGTGCCAGCAGTTACATCGGGAGTGGGTCCTACAATGAGCAGTTCTTC. It is translated as CASSYIGSGSYNEQFF.